This T cell receptor beta chain was identified during a study of blood T cell repertoires in COVID-19. Study background: Some COVID-19 samples were acute and others convalescent; all came from the United States, Italy and Spain. In each case, the material was cDNA or gDNA derived from T cells, B-cell-depleted T cells, or PBMCs.

In the source study's methods: Counts of nucleated cells, estimated from reference gene primer amplification, were obtained. Here immunoSEQ multiplex PCR was the method, and the copy in TCRdb shows in-frame clones only, minus some. The D gene and trimming were derived from the DNA, and the V and J assignments and clone size from that table. Here the sample spans around 170,000 clones, about 89% being singletons. Trimming took 0 bases from V and 8 from J, leaving 16 bases between them. Germline CDR1 is SGHAT and CDR2 is FQNNGV. The CDR3 spans 16 residues. The sequence came from a man aged 55 to 69 with acute or convalescent COVID-19. The sequencing sample was made of peripheral blood. J is TRBJ1-4 and V is TRBV11-2; the D gene is possibly TRBD1 (6 bases). CDR3 nucleotide sequence: TGTGCCAGCAGCTTAGAGGGTCCAGGGGTTGGGGAAAAACTGTTTTTT. Protein product: CASSLEGPGVGEKLFF.